What follows are 31 T cell receptor beta chains derived from one specimen sequenced in a study of regulatory T cells in long-lasting Graves disease. Documented time point: persistent/refractory GD, antithyroid drugs over 5 years with positive TRAb. PBMC-derived RNA was used for the TCR library. Building the TCR beta libraries relied on iRepertoire HTBI primers, and CDR3 regions underwent Arm-PCR. In TCRdb, the multiplex PCR reads were re-called with MiXCR into one record per CDR3 protein. The sample consists of about 470,000 distinct CDR3 sequences, less than 25% of them appearing once. The sample consisted of peripheral blood mononuclear cells (PBMCs), taken when the disease was refractory, from a patient treated with antithyroid drugs. Receptor source: a female donor with Graves disease.

The chain employs TRBV2 and TRBJ2-7; unclear D gene. This CDR3 has 14 amino acids. The germline CDR1 and CDR2 sequences are SNHLY and FYNNEI. With 1 base removed from V and 0 bases from J, the gap between germline ends came to 7 bases. Here the CDR3 DNA reads TGTGCCAGCAGTGAAGACGTCGGCTCCTACGAGCAGTACTTC. Protein: CASSEDVGSYEQYF.

The chain has TRBV6-1 and TRBJ2-2; no clear D. V lost 5 bases and J 8 bases, leaving 6 bases between the germline ends. CDR3 length: 11 amino acids. Germline lookup yields CDR1 MNHNS and CDR2 SASEGT. This CDR3 is CASSTAGELFF. DNA of the CDR3: TGTGCCAGCAGTACCGCGGGGGAGCTGTTTTTT.

This clonotype was counted a few times. V is TRBV6-2 or TRBV6-3 and J is TRBJ1-2, with D unresolved. The CDR3 is 12 amino acids. CDR1 and CDR2 from the germline V gene are MNHEY and SVGEGT. Between the trimmed V and J ends, which lost 6 bases and 2 bases, there was a span of 7 bases. The CDR3, as DNA: TGTGCCAGCAGAGAGGGAAACTATGGCTACACCTTC. Translating it yields CASREGNYGYTF.

DNA for the CDR3: TGTGCCAGCAGTCGCCGACAGGGGGAACTGTTCTTC. Its translation: CASSRRQGELFF. The chain employs TRBV6-1 and TRBJ2-1, with 9 positions matching TRBD1. The CDR3 is 12 amino acids. The ends lost 5 bases at V and 15 bases at J; junction bases unmatched: 8. CDR1 is MNHNS, CDR2 SASEGT, per germline.

This clonotype was seen ten or more times. The CDR3, as DNA: TGTGCCAGCAGTTATCCTGGGGAGACGGCTAACTATGGCTACACCTTC. Translating gives CASSYPGETANYGYTF. The chain has TRBV28 and TRBJ1-2; unclear D gene. From germline, CDR1 is MDHEN and CDR2 SYDVKM. This CDR3 contains 16 residues. The germline V and J ends were trimmed by 4 bases and 0 bases, with 15 bases remaining between them.

This clonotype has more than one count but fewer than ten. The CDR3 DNA follows: TGTGCCTGGAGAGCCAGGGGGAATCAGCCCCAGCATTTT. Translating gives CAWRARGNQPQHF. V is TRBV30 and J is TRBJ1-5, with 7 bases aligning to TRBD1. CDR1 and CDR2 (germline): GTSNPN, SVGIG (reference sequence). V was pared by 3 bases and J by 4 bases, with 3 bases of the junction left unmatched. This CDR3 contains 13 residues.

This clonotype came up many times. Here the CDR3 reads CASSPLDRAGTEAFF. CDR3 coding DNA: TGTGCCAGCAGCCCGCTAGACAGGGCCGGCACTGAAGCTTTCTTT. The gene calls are TRBV7-2 and TRBJ1-1, with 7 bases identical to TRBD1. The J segment lost 4 bases and the V segment lost 5 bases, leaving 10 bases of the junction unmatched. The CDR3 contains 15 residues. The germline V gene has CDR1 SGHTA and CDR2 FQGNSA.

This clonotype was counted ten times or more. The J gene is TRBJ2-4, the V gene TRBV11-2; no clear D. The CDR3 extends over 14 amino acids. Germline-derived CDR1 and CDR2 are SGHAT and FQNNGV. Between the trimmed V and J ends, which lost 6 bases and 0 bases, there was a span of 9 bases. The CDR3 region is CASRPTVAKNIQYF. The DNA for the CDR3 is TGTGCCAGCAGACCTACAGTAGCCAAAAACATTCAGTACTTC. The full variable domain, its missing parts supplied by reference TRBV11-2 and TRBJ2-4, is EAGVAQSPRYKIIEKRQSVAFWCNPISGHATLYWYQQILGQGPKLLIQFQNNGVVDDSQLPKDRFSAERLKGVDSTLKIQPAKLEDSAVYLCASRPTVAKNIQYFGAGTRLSVL.

This clonotype has more than one count but fewer than ten. The rearrangement joins TRBV6-1 to TRBJ2-3; TRBD1 might be the D (6 bases). CDR3 length equals 13 residues. V shed 6 bases and J shed 8 bases, with 15 bases lying between them. Per the germline V gene, CDR1 is MNHNS and CDR2 is SASEGT. In DNA form, the CDR3 reads TGTGCCAGCAGCCTTGGGGGCGCCGGTACGCAGTATTTT. Protein sequence: CASSLGGAGTQYF.

This clonotype came up many times. The chain couples TRBV27 to TRBJ1-2, with D possibly being TRBD1 (5 bases). Germline V lookup: CDR1 MNHEY, CDR2 SMNVEV (reference sequence). Trimming removed 6 bases at V and 1 base at J, with 9 bases between. CDR3 length: 13 amino acids. The CDR3 reads CASSRDLNYGYTF. CDR3 bases: TGTGCCAGCAGCAGGGACCTTAACTATGGCTACACCTTC.

This clonotype has ten or more counts. The J gene is TRBJ1-2, the V gene TRBV12-3 or TRBV12-4; 8 nucleotides agree with TRBD1. Trimming at V came to 6 bases and at J to 7 bases, leaving 10 bases not matched to a gene. The CDR3 runs to 14 residues. For the CDR3, the DNA is TGTGCCAGCAGAGGACCTCGGACAGGGATTGGCTACACCTTC. As protein: CASRGPRTGIGYTF.

This clonotype was detected only a few times. The rearrangement joins TRBV2 to TRBJ1-2, with D unclear. CDR3 length equals 13 residues. CDR1 is SNHLY and CDR2 is FYNNEI in the germline V gene. Trimming stripped 4 bases from V and 6 bases from J, with 12 bases between. The CDR3 DNA sequence: TGTGCCAGCAGTGTATCGATTAGGGATGGCTACACCTTC. This gives the protein CASSVSIRDGYTF.

This clonotype was counted many times. V and J are TRBV7-2 and TRBJ1-1; D may be TRBD1 (6 bases). The CDR3 runs to 14 residues. CDR1 is SGHTA and CDR2 is FQGNSA in the germline V gene. Deletions cut 6 bases from V and 4 bases from J, with 15 bases between. This CDR3 reads CASRFTWDITEAFF. In nucleotides, the CDR3 is TGTGCCAGCAGATTTACCTGGGACATCACTGAAGCTTTCTTT.

This clonotype was detected ten times or more. The chain links TRBV12-3 or TRBV12-4 to TRBJ1-2, with D tentatively TRBD1 (6 bases). This CDR3 has 14 amino acids. Trimming cost V 3 bases and J 4 bases, with 12 bases left between them. DNA of the CDR3: TGTGCCAGCAGTTTCCGTAACAGGGCCTATGGCTACACCTTC. It specifies CASSFRNRAYGYTF.

This rearrangement joins TRBV6-1 to TRBJ2-1; no clear D. Per the germline V gene, CDR1 is MNHNS and CDR2 is SASEGT. The CDR3 contains 14 residues. V was pared by 7 bases and J by 6 bases, with 16 bases between. CDR3 sequence (DNA): TGTGCCAGCACCACTCTAGGATCCCTCAATGAGCAGTTCTTC. It specifies CASTTLGSLNEQFF.

At least ten counts were recorded for this clonotype. CDR3 in amino acids: CASTSDIRNSPLHF. In DNA, the CDR3 is TGTGCCAGCACCTCGGACATAAGAAATTCACCCCTCCACTTT. The genes are TRBV28 and TRBJ1-6, with a possible D match to TRBD1 (5 bases). CDR1 is MDHEN and CDR2 is SYDVKM in the germline V gene. The CDR3 runs 14 residues. V lost 7 bases and J lost 7, with 14 bases in between.

There are a few counts of this clonotype. V and J are TRBV7-3 and TRBJ1-2; tentative D call: TRBD1 (5 bases). V was shortened by 1 base and J by 3 bases, with 12 bases between the two germline ends. This CDR3 has 15 residues. Germline V gene data show CDR1 as SGHTA and CDR2 as FQGTGA. CDR3 amino acids: CASSLSGQGDYGYTF. In nucleotides, the CDR3 is TGTGCCAGCAGCTTAAGCGGGCAGGGAGACTATGGCTACACCTTC.

This clonotype was detected a few times. V usage is TRBV20-1 and J usage is TRBJ1-6; no definite D call. Germline V CDR1 and CDR2: DFQATT, SNEGSKA (reference sequence). The CDR3 has 12 residues. Between the trimmed V and J ends, which lost 6 bases and 10 bases, there was a span of 13 bases. This CDR3 reads CSAQPGSSPLHF. CDR3 DNA sequence: TGCAGTGCCCAACCGGGGAGCTCACCCCTCCACTTT.

In this sample, this clonotype turned up a few times. The chain joins TRBV19 to TRBJ1-2; possible D gene TRBD1, 5 bases. Germline V gene data show CDR1 as LNHDA and CDR2 as SQIVND (reference sequence). The germline V and J ends were trimmed by 6 bases and 6 bases, with 11 bases remaining between them. This CDR3 contains 12 residues. The CDR3 DNA is TGTGCCAGTAGCCCAACGGGGCATGGCTACACCTTC. This encodes CASSPTGHGYTF.

This clonotype was found a few times. The V gene is TRBV6-5, the J gene TRBJ2-3, with 11 bases lining up with TRBD2. CDR1 MNHEY and CDR2 SVGAGI come from the germline V gene. The CDR3 consists of 21 residues. Trimming cost V 4 bases and J 0 bases; bases outside gene matches: 18. This CDR3 is CASSFDSGRADWYYSTDTQYF. The CDR3 coding sequence is TGTGCCAGCAGTTTCGATAGCGGGAGGGCCGATTGGTACTATAGCACAGATACGCAGTATTTT.

This clonotype was counted many times. The rearrangement uses TRBV27 and TRBJ2-7; D ambiguous. The CDR3 sequence is 13 residues long. V shed 4 bases and J shed 6 bases, with 13 bases lying between them. In germline, CDR1 is MNHEY, CDR2 SMNVEV (reference sequence). This CDR3 reads CASSYGLYSEQYF. Here the CDR3 DNA reads TGTGCCAGCAGTTACGGGTTGTATTCCGAGCAGTACTTC.

Concerning this clonotype itself: A much bigger clone sits one base away, suggesting this may be a read error. The chain couples TRBV6-1 to TRBJ1-5; TRBD1 is a possible D gene (6 bases). Trimming took off 0 bases at V and 2 bases at J, with 11 bases between the two ends. CDR3 length: 16 amino acids. Germline V lookup: CDR1 MNHNS, CDR2 SASEGT. The CDR3 protein is CASSEAGRQGNQPQHF. DNA of the CDR3: TGTGCCAGCAGTGAAGCGGGACGACAGGGCAATCAGCCCCAGCATTTT.

There are a few counts of this clonotype. DNA of the CDR3: TGTGCCAGCAGCTTAGTAGGACTAGGGCCCATTCAGTACTTC. Protein: CASSLVGLGPIQYF. This chain links TRBV7-2 with TRBJ2-4, with TRBD2 matching 7 bases. This CDR3 contains 14 residues. V gave up 1 base and J gave up 9 bases; unmatched junction bases: 6. Germline V gene data show CDR1 as SGHTA and CDR2 as FQGNSA.

This clonotype was counted at least ten times. The chain is built from TRBV3-1 and TRBJ1-2; the match to TRBD1 covers 7 bases. The ends lost 1 base at V and 0 bases at J; junction bases unmatched: 5. Per the germline V gene, CDR1 is LGHDT and CDR2 is YNNKEL (reference sequence). CDR3 size: 16 residues. CDR3 protein: CASSQGRDRANYGYTF. CDR3 coding DNA: TGTGCCAGCAGCCAAGGTCGGGACAGAGCTAACTATGGCTACACCTTC.

This clonotype appeared once. Written as DNA, the CDR3 is TGTGCCAGCGTCAAAGGGGGCGGGAACCACGAGCAGTACTTC. This sequence encodes CASVKGGGNHEQYF. The genes are TRBV28 and TRBJ2-7; TRBD1 might be the D (7 bases). This CDR3 comprises 14 residues. V lost 8 bases and J lost 5, with 19 bases in between. Germline CDR1 is MDHEN and CDR2 is SYDVKM.

The chain uses TRBV4-1 and TRBJ2-7; possibly TRBD1 for D (5 bases). Between the trimmed V and J ends, which lost 1 base and 6 bases, there was a span of 13 bases. The CDR3 runs 14 residues. Germline V gene sequence: CDR1 MGHRA, CDR2 YSYEKL. The CDR3 loop is CASSQGQITSEQYF. CDR3 sequence (DNA): TGCGCCAGCAGCCAAGGACAGATTACCAGCGAGCAGTACTTC.

This clonotype turned up a few times. The rearrangement joins TRBV10-3 to TRBJ2-5; TRBD2 aligns across 7 bases. Germline CDR1 reads ENHRY; CDR2 reads SYGVKD. The CDR3 runs to 14 residues. V lost 3 bases, J lost 3 bases, and 4 bases stayed unmatched. CDR3: CAISEAGREETQYF. The CDR3 nucleotides are TGTGCCATCAGTGAAGCAGGGAGGGAAGAGACCCAGTACTTC.

This clonotype appeared many times. This chain connects TRBV28 to TRBJ2-7; 9 bases are a match to TRBD1. The CDR3 runs 15 residues. CDR1 and CDR2 from the germline V gene are MDHEN and SYDVKM. V lost 5 bases and J lost 1; bases outside the gene matches: 6. The DNA of the CDR3 is TGTGCCAGCAGTCCCAAGACAGGGGGATCCTACGAGCAGTACTTC. It codes for CASSPKTGGSYEQYF.

The rearrangement joins TRBV11-2 to TRBJ2-1; 9 bases are shared with TRBD1. This CDR3 is 20 amino acids long. V lost 0 bases, J lost 3 bases, and 15 bases stayed unmatched. The germline gives CDR1 SGHAT, CDR2 FQNNGV. CDR3 DNA: TGTGCCAGCAGCTTAGATCTGGGACAGGGAGTTTCCCCTCTCTACAATGAGCAGTTCTTC. It translates to CASSLDLGQGVSPLYNEQFF.

This clonotype was picked up many times. The rearrangement links TRBV29-1 to TRBJ1-1; D is unclear. Germline V gives CDR1 SQVTM, CDR2 ANQGSEA. The length of the CDR3 is 13 residues. The germline V and J ends were trimmed by 7 bases and 1 base, with 13 bases remaining between them. The chain's CDR3 is CSALPGQNTEAFF. CDR3 nucleotides: TGCAGCGCCCTCCCGGGCCAGAACACTGAAGCTTTCTTT.

J is TRBJ2-2 and V is TRBV19, with D possibly matching TRBD1 (5 bases). The length of the CDR3 is 15 residues. V was pared by 6 bases and J by 3 bases, with 14 bases between. Germline values: CDR1 LNHDA, CDR2 SQIVND (reference sequence). The CDR3 DNA follows: TGTGCCAGTAGGCCCTTTGACAGACACACCGGGGAGCTGTTTTTT. Translation gives CASRPFDRHTGELFF.